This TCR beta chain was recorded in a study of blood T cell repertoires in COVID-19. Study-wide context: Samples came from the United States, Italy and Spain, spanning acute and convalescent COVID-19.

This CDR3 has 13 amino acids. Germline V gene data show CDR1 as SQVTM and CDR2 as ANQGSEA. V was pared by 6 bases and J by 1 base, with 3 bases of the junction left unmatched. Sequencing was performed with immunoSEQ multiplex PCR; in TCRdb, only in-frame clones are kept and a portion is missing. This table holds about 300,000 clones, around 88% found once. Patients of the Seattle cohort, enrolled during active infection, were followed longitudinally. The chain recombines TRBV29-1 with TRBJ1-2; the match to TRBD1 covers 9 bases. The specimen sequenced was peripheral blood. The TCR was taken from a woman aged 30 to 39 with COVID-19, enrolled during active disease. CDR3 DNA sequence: TGCAGCGTAGACAGGGGGATTAACTATGGCTACACCTTC. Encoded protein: CSVDRGINYGYTF.